This TCR beta chain was identified during a study of T cells after yellow fever vaccination. With V trimmed by 11 bases and J by 0 bases, 7 bases remained unmatched. The V gene's germline CDR1 is SGHAT and CDR2 FQNNGV. The CDR3 has 15 amino acids. TCRdb reanalysed the 5' RACE reads using MiXCR and keeps one entry per CDR3 protein. The sample records under 400,000 distinct CDR3 sequences, around 10% being singletons. General observations from the study: Abundant clonotypes from the bulk population could have been carried over as contaminants into FACS-sorted repertoires.

On this clonotype: Its antigen is not identified.

The chain has TRBV11-2 and TRBJ2-6, with 7 nucleotides matching TRBD2. The receptor comes from a man aged 18 to 30 who received the YFV17D yellow fever vaccine. The material was PBMCs, obtained on the day of the first yellow fever vaccination. CDR3 protein: CAAGRGLSGANVLTF. The DNA of the CDR3 is TGTGCCGCGGGGAGGGGACTCTCTGGGGCCAACGTCCTGACTTTC.